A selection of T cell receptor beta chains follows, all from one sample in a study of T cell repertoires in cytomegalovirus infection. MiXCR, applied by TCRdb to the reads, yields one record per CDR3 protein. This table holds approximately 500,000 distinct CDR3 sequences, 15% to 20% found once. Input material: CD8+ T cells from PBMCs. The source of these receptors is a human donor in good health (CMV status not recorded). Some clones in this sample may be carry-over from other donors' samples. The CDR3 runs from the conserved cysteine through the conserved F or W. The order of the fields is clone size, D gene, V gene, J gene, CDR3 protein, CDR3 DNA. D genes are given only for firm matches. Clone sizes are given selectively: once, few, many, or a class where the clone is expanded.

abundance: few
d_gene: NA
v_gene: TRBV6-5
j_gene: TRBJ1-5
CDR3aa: CASSYSRGGRPQHF
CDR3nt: TGTGCCAGCAGTTACTCGCGTGGAGGTCGGCCCCAGCATTTT

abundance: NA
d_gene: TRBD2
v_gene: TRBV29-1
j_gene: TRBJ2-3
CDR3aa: CSVDTSGKSDTQYF
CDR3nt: TGCAGCGTTGACACTAGCGGGAAGTCAGATACGCAGTATTTT

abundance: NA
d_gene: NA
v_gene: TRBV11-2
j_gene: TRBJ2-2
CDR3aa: CASSFGRWGTGELFF
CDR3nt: TGTGCCAGCAGCTTTGGCAGGTGGGGAACCGGGGAGCTGTTTTTT

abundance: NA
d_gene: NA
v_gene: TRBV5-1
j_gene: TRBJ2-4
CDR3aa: CASKGESLAKNIQYF
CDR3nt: TGCGCCAGCAAGGGGGAGTCGCTGGCCAAAAACATTCAGTACTTC

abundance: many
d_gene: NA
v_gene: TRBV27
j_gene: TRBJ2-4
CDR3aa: CASSFSAKNIQYF
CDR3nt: TGTGCCAGCAGTTTTTCCGCCAAAAACATTCAGTACTTC

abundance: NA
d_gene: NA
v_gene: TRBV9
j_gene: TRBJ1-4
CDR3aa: CASTPTAATNEKLFF
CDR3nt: TGTGCCAGCACCCCGACAGCTGCAACTAATGAAAAACTGTTTTTT

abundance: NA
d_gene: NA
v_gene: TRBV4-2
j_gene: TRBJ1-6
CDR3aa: CASSQDSGTSLISPLHF
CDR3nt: TGTGCCAGCAGCCAAGATTCAGGGACTTCACTAATTTCACCCCTCCACTTT

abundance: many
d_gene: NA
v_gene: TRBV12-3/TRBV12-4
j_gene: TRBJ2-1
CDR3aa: CATMGAAGEQFF
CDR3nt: TGTGCCACTATGGGGGCCGCGGGTGAGCAGTTCTTC

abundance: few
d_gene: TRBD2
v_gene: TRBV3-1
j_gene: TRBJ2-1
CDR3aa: CASSPQLAGGQTNEQFF
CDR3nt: TGTGCCAGCAGCCCCCAACTAGCGGGAGGCCAAACCAATGAGCAGTTCTTC

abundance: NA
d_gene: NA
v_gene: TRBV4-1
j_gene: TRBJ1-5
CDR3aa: CASSQFEGRGVQPQHF
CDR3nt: TGCGCCAGCAGCCAATTTGAAGGGAGGGGAGTTCAGCCCCAGCATTTT

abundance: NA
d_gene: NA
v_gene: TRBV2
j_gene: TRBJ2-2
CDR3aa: CASNLNWTSVTGELFF
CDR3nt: TGTGCCAGCAACCTGAACTGGACTTCTGTCACCGGGGAGCTGTTTTTT

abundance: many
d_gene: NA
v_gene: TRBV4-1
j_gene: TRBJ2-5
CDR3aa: CASSQEGSRYQETQYF
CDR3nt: TGCGCCAGCAGCCAAGAGGGGTCGAGGTACCAAGAGACCCAGTACTTC

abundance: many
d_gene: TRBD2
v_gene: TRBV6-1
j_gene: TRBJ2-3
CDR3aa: CASRRLAGQIGTDTQYF
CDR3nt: TGTGCCAGCAGACGACTAGCGGGACAGATAGGCACAGATACGCAGTATTTT

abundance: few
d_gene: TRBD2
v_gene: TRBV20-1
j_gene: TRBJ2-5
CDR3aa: CSAEPGLAGVVQETQYF
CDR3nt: TGCAGTGCAGAACCGGGACTAGCGGGGGTCGTCCAAGAGACCCAGTACTTC

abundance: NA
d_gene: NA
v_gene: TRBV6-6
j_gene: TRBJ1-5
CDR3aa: CASSLTGGQPQHF
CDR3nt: TGTGCCAGCAGTTTGACGGGGGGTCAGCCCCAGCATTTT

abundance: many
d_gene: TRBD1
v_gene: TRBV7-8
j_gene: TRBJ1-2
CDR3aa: CASSSRDRGAHTF
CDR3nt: TGTGCCAGCAGCTCCCGGGACAGGGGGGCTCACACCTTC

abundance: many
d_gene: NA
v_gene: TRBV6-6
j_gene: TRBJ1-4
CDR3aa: CASSYSFNPESEKLFF
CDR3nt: TGTGCCAGCAGTTACTCTTTCAATCCAGAATCTGAAAAACTGTTTTTT

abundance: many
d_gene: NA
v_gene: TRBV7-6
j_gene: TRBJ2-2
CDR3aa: CASSSGETESYTGELFF
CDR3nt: TGTGCCAGCAGCTCCGGAGAAACGGAGTCGTACACCGGGGAGCTGTTTTTT

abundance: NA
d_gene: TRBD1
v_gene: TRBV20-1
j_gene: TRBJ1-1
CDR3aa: CSARGGQVNTEAFF
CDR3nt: TGCAGTGCTAGAGGGGGACAGGTTAACACTGAAGCTTTCTTT

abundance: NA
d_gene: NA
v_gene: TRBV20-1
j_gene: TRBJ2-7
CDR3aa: CSAKGDSYEQYF
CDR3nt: TGCAGTGCTAAGGGTGATTCCTACGAGCAGTACTTC

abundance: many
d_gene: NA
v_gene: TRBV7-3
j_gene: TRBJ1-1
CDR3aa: CASRAEGGTEAFF
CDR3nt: TGTGCCAGCAGGGCAGAAGGGGGGACTGAAGCTTTCTTT

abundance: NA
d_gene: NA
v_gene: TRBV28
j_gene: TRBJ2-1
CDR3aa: CASSLGLSVSYNEQFF
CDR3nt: TGTGCCAGCAGTTTAGGACTCTCGGTATCCTACAATGAGCAGTTCTTC

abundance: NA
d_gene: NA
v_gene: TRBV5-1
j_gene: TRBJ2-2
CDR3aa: CASSLPRYTGELFF
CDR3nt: TGCGCCAGCAGCTTGCCCCGATACACCGGGGAGCTGTTTTTT

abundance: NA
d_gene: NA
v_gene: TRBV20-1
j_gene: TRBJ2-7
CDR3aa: CSASEGRSSYEQYF
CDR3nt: TGCAGTGCTAGCGAGGGACGGAGCTCCTACGAGCAGTACTTC

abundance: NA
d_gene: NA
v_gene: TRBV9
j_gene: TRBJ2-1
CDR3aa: CASSVGASNEQFF
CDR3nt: TGTGCCAGCAGCGTAGGGGCCTCCAATGAGCAGTTCTTC

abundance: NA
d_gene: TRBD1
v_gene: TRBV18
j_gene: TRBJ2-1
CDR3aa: CASSPSGTGGYEQFF
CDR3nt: TGTGCCAGCTCACCTAGCGGGACAGGGGGCTATGAGCAGTTCTTC

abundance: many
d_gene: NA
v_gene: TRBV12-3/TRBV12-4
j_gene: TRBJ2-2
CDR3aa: CASQRGDTGELFF
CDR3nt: TGTGCCAGTCAGAGGGGGGACACCGGGGAGCTGTTTTTT